The 7 T cell receptor beta chains presented below share a single source sample, sequenced in a study of vaccination effects on CD4 cells after COVID-19. ViraFEST expansion of antigen-specific CD4+ T cells with viral peptide pools preceded sequencing. Culturing for ten to eleven days preceded CD4+ T cell isolation. Among the vaccine recipients, none had a prior SARS-CoV-2 infection, and nucleocapsid antibodies were negative. This table comes from immunoSEQ multiplex PCR, and its TCRdb copy is limited to in-frame clones, with some not included. The sample has 41,000 or so clones; over 60% are singletons. These receptors have no known antigen. The specimen was CD4+ T cells from PBMCs cultured with HCoV-NL63 spike peptides, collected before COVID-19 vaccination. The receptors derive from a human donor who received a COVID-19 vaccine.

The chain combines TRBV10-2 with TRBJ2-2; D might be TRBD1 (6 bases). The V and J ends lost 10 bases and 0 bases respectively, with 9 bases between them. Germline loops: CDR1 WSHSY, CDR2 SAAADI. The length of the CDR3 is 13 residues. In DNA, the CDR3 is TGCGCCACTCGGACAGCGAACACCGGGGAGCTGTTTTTT. It translates to CATRTANTGELFF.

This clone has a handful of counts. CDR3 protein: CASSARFATNEKLFF. For the CDR3, the DNA is TGTGCCAGCAGCGCTCGTTTTGCGACTAATGAAAAACTGTTTTTT. J is TRBJ1-4 and V is TRBV3-1 (or the pseudogene TRBV3-2); D gene unclear. Trimming cost V 5 bases and J 2 bases, with 12 bases left between them. Germline CDR1 LGHDT, CDR2 YNNKEL (reference sequence). This CDR3 is built from 15 residues.

This rearrangement joins TRBV19 to TRBJ1-5; 9 bases are shared with TRBD1. Germline CDR1 and CDR2: LNHDA and SQIVND (reference sequence). The CDR3 contains 14 residues. V shed 5 bases and J 6 bases; nucleotides not matched to a gene: 5. In nucleotides, the CDR3 is TGTGCCAGTAGTCTTGACAGGGGGGCTCAGCCCCAGCATTTT. Translated, it gives CASSLDRGAQPQHF.

This clone has a handful of counts. The gene calls are TRBV2 and TRBJ1-6; 7 bases align to TRBD1. The CDR3 is 15 amino acids. Germline CDR1 SNHLY, CDR2 FYNNEI. V was clipped by 0 bases and J by 13 bases; unmatched bases: 9. DNA of the CDR3: TGTGCCAGCAGTGAAGCAAGGGGGCGGCAGCGGCCCCTCCACTTT. Amino acid sequence: CASSEARGRQRPLHF.

The rearrangement uses TRBV4-1 and TRBJ2-7; D might be TRBD1 (6 bases). Germline CDR1 MGHRA, CDR2 YSYEKL. CDR3 length: 15 residues. The germline V and J ends were trimmed by 1 base and 4 bases, with 14 bases remaining between them. In DNA, the CDR3 is TGCGCCAGCAGCCAAGTAGACGGACAGATATACGAGCAGTACGTC. It yields the protein CASSQVDGQIYEQYV.

This clone was picked up one time. V is TRBV5-1 and J is TRBJ2-3; D gene unclear. The V end lost 4 bases, the J end lost 1 base, and 13 bases lay between the germline ends. Germline V CDR1 and CDR2: SGHRS, YFSETQ. This CDR3 has 15 amino acids. The CDR3 sequence is CASSPAWSGTDTQYF. CDR3 nucleotides: TGCGCCAGCAGCCCGGCATGGTCGGGCACAGATACGCAGTATTTT. The whole variable domain, filled in from reference TRBV5-1 and TRBJ2-3, reads KAGVTQTPRYLIKTRGQQVTLSCSPISGHRSVSWYQQTPGQGLQFLFEYFSETQRNKGNFPGRFSGRQFSNSRSEMNVSTLELGDSALYLCASSPAWSGTDTQYFGPGTRLTVL.

The gene calls are TRBV27 and TRBJ1-2; 8 bases map to TRBD1. With 6 bases clipped from V and 5 bases from J, the junction kept 8 bases outside the gene matches. Per the germline V gene, CDR1 is MNHEY and CDR2 is SMNVEV (reference sequence). The length of the CDR3 is 14 residues. DNA for the CDR3: TGTGCCAGCAGCAGAGACAGGGGCCTGTATGGCTACACCTTC. Its protein is CASSRDRGLYGYTF.